The 8 T cell receptor beta chains in this list originate from one sample, sequenced in a study of OX40 agonist ivuxolimab in advanced cancers. Only in-frame clones appear in the TCRdb table, and some are missing; sequencing was by immunoSEQ multiplex PCR. Of roughly 61,000 clones in the sample, about 92% are singletons; the top ten hold over 20%. Specimen: CD4+ or CD8+ T cells sorted from blood, collected in a trial of the OX40 agonist ivuxolimab. These TCRs come from an adult with an advanced solid tumor such as melanoma, head and neck, liver or kidney cancer.

The chain links TRBV27 to TRBJ2-1, with 7 bases fitting TRBD1. This CDR3 has 18 residues. V lost 2 bases to trimming and J lost 2 bases; unmatched junction nucleotides: 12. Germline V lookup: CDR1 MNHEY, CDR2 SMNVEV (reference sequence). The chain's CDR3 is CASSLSSWDSLTYNEQFF. The CDR3 nucleotides are TGTGCCAGCAGTTTAAGTAGTTGGGACAGTCTGACCTACAATGAGCAGTTCTTC.

The V and J genes are TRBV25-1 and TRBJ2-4; a weak D match, TRBD1 (5 bases). The germline V gene encodes CDR1 MGHDK and CDR2 SYGVNS. The V end was cut by 4 bases, the J end by 9 bases, with 10 bases between. The CDR3 has 12 amino acids. The CDR3 here is CASSVQVGIQYF. The CDR3 region has the DNA TGTGCCAGCAGTGTACAGGTTGGCATTCAGTACTTC.

The chain links TRBV4-3 to TRBJ1-1, with TRBD1 as a possible D gene (5 bases). Between the trimmed V and J ends, which lost 0 bases and 1 base, there was a span of 9 bases. CDR1 and CDR2 from the germline V gene are LGHNA and YSLEER. This CDR3 has 15 residues. This CDR3 reads CASSQDQGPNTEAFF. CDR3 bases: TGCGCCAGCAGCCAAGATCAGGGACCGAACACTGAAGCTTTCTTT.

The V call is TRBV5-6, the J call TRBJ2-3, with D perhaps TRBD1 (5 bases). V gave up 5 bases and J gave up 1 base, with 14 bases separating them. CDR1 and CDR2 from the germline V gene are SGHDT and YYEEEE. The CDR3 contains 15 residues. DNA for the CDR3: TGTGCCAGCAGGGGGTGGGGCGGCGGCACAGATACGCAGTATTTT. The encoded protein is CASRGWGGGTDTQYF.

The V call is TRBV7-3, the J call TRBJ1-5; D is ambiguous. The CDR3 contains 14 residues. CDR1 and CDR2 (germline): SGHTA, FQGTGA. Trimming left V 7 bases short and J 7 bases short, with 17 bases between. CDR3 residues: CASIRGRNAQPQHF. CDR3 nucleotide sequence: TGTGCCAGCATCCGAGGGCGGAATGCCCAGCCCCAGCATTTT. The complete variable domain, with remaining parts taken from reference TRBV7-3 and TRBJ1-5, reads GAGVSQTPSNKVTEKGKYVELRCDPISGHTALYWYRQSLGQGPEFLIYFQGTGAADDSGLPNDRFFAVRPEGSVSTLKIQRTERGDSAVYLCASIRGRNAQPQHFGDGTRLSIL.

The V call is TRBV4-1, the J call TRBJ2-7, with D perhaps assigned TRBD1 or TRBD2 (5 bases each). Between the trimmed V and J ends, which lost 2 bases and 6 bases, there was a span of 14 bases. From germline, CDR1 is MGHRA and CDR2 YSYEKL. This CDR3 region has 14 residues. The CDR3 loop is CASSQLLGVFEQYF. The CDR3, as DNA: TGCGCCAGCAGCCAATTGTTGGGGGTTTTCGAGCAGTACTTC.

The chain uses TRBV7-9 and TRBJ1-3, with D possibly matching TRBD1 (6 bases). Germline V lookup: CDR1 SEHNR, CDR2 FQNEAQ (reference sequence). The CDR3 runs to 14 residues. Trimming removed 5 bases from V and 4 bases from J, with 12 bases in between. CDR3 in DNA: TGTGCCAGCAGCCTCACAGGGTTAGGAAACACCATATATTTT. It yields the protein CASSLTGLGNTIYF.

The chain employs TRBV6-5 and TRBJ2-7, with 8 positions matching TRBD1. Germline trimming cut 5 bases from V and 6 bases from J; bases unmatched to any gene: 9. The CDR3 extends over 14 amino acids. Germline V gene data show CDR1 as MNHEY and CDR2 as SVGAGI. The chain's CDR3 is CASSNGQGGLEQYF. As DNA, the CDR3 is TGTGCCAGCAGTAACGGACAGGGTGGCCTCGAGCAGTACTTC.